This entry describes one TCR beta chain. The target antigen is unknown. In the CD4+ fraction, cells were divided into CD45RA+ naive and CD45RA-negative memory subsets. This entry is derived from a study of shared clonotypes between healthy human individuals. Overall study: Per-donor plates numbered three CD4 naive, three CD4 memory, two CD8 naive and one CD8 memory. Overall study findings and caveats: Naive subsets generally exceeded memory subsets in estimated richness.

Across several immunoSEQ plates, the genomic DNA of each subset was split evenly. Assay: immunoSEQ multiplex PCR; the TCRdb copy retains only in-frame clones and omits some. The table shows fewer than 1.6 million clones, with 98% occurring only once. The CDR3 has 17 amino acids. Trimming took off 1 base at V and 0 bases at J, with 13 bases between the two ends. The germline V gene encodes CDR1 SEHNR and CDR2 FQNEAQ (reference sequence). The chain couples TRBV7-9 to TRBJ1-5, with D maybe TRBD1 (5 bases). The sample consisted of naive CD4+ T cells sorted from blood. Noted subset: CD45RA+ positively selected. The clonotype was recovered from a man younger than 40 in good health. CDR3 amino acids: CASSLGPGTYSNQPQHF. CDR3 DNA: TGTGCCAGCAGCTTAGGCCCGGGGACCTATAGCAATCAGCCCCAGCATTTT.